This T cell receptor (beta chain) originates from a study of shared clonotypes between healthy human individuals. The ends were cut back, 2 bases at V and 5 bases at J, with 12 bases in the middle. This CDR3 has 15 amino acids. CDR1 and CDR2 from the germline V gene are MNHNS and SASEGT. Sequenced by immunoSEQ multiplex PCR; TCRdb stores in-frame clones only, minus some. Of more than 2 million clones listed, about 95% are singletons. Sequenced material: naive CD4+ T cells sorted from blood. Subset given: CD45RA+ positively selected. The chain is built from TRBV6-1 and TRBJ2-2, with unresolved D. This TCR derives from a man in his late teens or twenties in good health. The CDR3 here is CASSENGQGTGELFF. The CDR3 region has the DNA TGTGCCAGCAGTGAAAATGGCCAAGGGACCGGGGAGCTGTTTTTT.